This record covers a single TCR beta chain. The sample belongs to a study of T-cell reconstitution after alpha-beta-depleted transplantation in children. The CDR3 spans 13 residues. Losses at the gene ends were 4 bases for V and 5 bases for J; bases not matched to a gene: 7. Germline V gives CDR1 DFQATT, CDR2 SNEGSKA (reference sequence). Unique molecular identifiers were incorporated into the prepared TCRbeta library. TCRdb reprocessed the PCR reads with MiXCR, giving one entry per CDR3 protein. The table records a few hundred thousand distinct CDR3 sequences, around 10% of them present only once. V is TRBV20-1 and J is TRBJ2-7, with 8 bases lining up with TRBD2. The specimen was PBMCs from the stem cell graft donor, collected from the stem cell graft. This receptor was identified in a human donor who donated a stem cell graft to a child with acute lymphoblastic leukemia. The CDR3 sequence: CSAIAGSLDEQYF. CDR3 DNA: TGCAGTGCTATAGCGGGATCCTTGGACGAGCAGTACTTC.